These T cell receptor beta chains were read from a single sample in a study of beta chain features in type 1 diabetes. Produced via immunoSEQ multiplex PCR; TCRdb's table is partial and in-frame only. This table has about 140,000 clones, around 7% appearing once. Sequenced input: central memory CD4+ T cells from blood. The receptors derive from a woman in her twenties or thirties in good health. Both conserved end residues are part of each CDR3. A D gene is named only where the DNA matches it firmly. Expanded clones are given a class, and other clones once, few, many or no size at all.

D gene,clone size,J gene,V gene,CDR3 DNA,CDR3 protein
TRBD2,-,TRBJ2-5,TRBV7-2,TGTGCCAGCAGCTTAGCGGTCCTAGCGGGAGGGAGGGCTAGGGAGACCCAGTACTTC,CASSLAVLAGGRARETQYF
-,-,TRBJ2-5,TRBV11-3,TGTGCCAGCAGCTTAACATTCGAGACCCAGTACTTC,CASSLTFETQYF
-,-,TRBJ1-2,TRBV29-1,TGCAGCGTTGGTACAGGCATCAGCTATGGCTACACCTTC,CSVGTGISYGYTF
-,-,TRBJ2-1,TRBV28,TGTGCCAGCAGTTTAAAGCGTTCCTCCTACAATGAGCAGTTCTTC,CASSLKRSSYNEQFF
-,few,TRBJ2-5,TRBV2,TGTGCCAGCATGGGGCAGGCCGAAGAGACCCAGTACTTC,CASMGQAEETQYF
TRBD2,few,TRBJ2-2,TRBV9,TGTGCCAGCAGCGTAGGCGCGGGAGATATATCCGGGGAGCTGTTTTTT,CASSVGAGDISGELFF
TRBD2,few,TRBJ2-1,TRBV28,TGTGCCAGCAGTTTCCTAGCGGGAGTCGGCAAGGAGCAGTTCTTC,CASSFLAGVGKEQFF
TRBD1,many,TRBJ2-6,TRBV4-3,TGCGCCAGCAGCCAACCGGGACAGAGATTCTCTGGGGCCAACGTCCTGACTTTC,CASSQPGQRFSGANVLTF
TRBD2,few,TRBJ2-3,TRBV28,TGTGCCAGCAGCAGACTAGCGGGAGCATTTGATACGCAGTATTTT,CASSRLAGAFDTQYF
-,-,TRBJ2-3,TRBV19,TGTGCCAGTAGTCCGCCCACCGGGACATTAGTTACGCAGTATTTT,CASSPPTGTLVTQYF
-,many,TRBJ2-5,TRBV10-3,TGTGCCATCAGTGAACGCCCGGTAGCGGAAGAGACCCAGTACTTC,CAISERPVAEETQYF
-,-,TRBJ2-5,TRBV21-1,TGTGCCAGCCCGAAAGGGCCTACTAGCGGGAGGGCCCCAGAGACCCAGTACTTC,CASPKGPTSGRAPETQYF
TRBD1,many,TRBJ2-7,TRBV6-6,TGTGCCAGCAGCTACGGGACAGGCTACGAGCAGTACTTC,CASSYGTGYEQYF
-,few,TRBJ2-1,TRBV5-1,TGCGCCAGCAGCGTCGGACTTATCAATGAGCAGTTCTTC,CASSVGLINEQFF
-,few,TRBJ1-5,TRBV19,TGTGCCAGTAGTATGAGGGATGATCAGCCCCAGCATTTT,CASSMRDDQPQHF
-,-,TRBJ1-5,TRBV28,TGTGCCAGCATAGGAGGGCATCAGCCCCAGCATTTT,CASIGGHQPQHF
-,few,TRBJ2-7,TRBV7-3,TGTGCCAGCAGCTTTGGCGGTTCCTACGAGCAGTACTTC,CASSFGGSYEQYF
-,-,TRBJ2-7,TRBV7-9,TGTGCCAGCAGCTTAACGGCTAGCCCCTACGAGCAGTACTTC,CASSLTASPYEQYF
TRBD1,-,TRBJ1-2,TRBV7-9,TGTGCCAGCAGCTTTGGAACAGGGGGCGGCTACACCTTC,CASSFGTGGGYTF
-,few,TRBJ1-5,TRBV6-5,TGTGCCAGCAGTTACAGACAGTCCAATCAGCCCCAGCATTTT,CASSYRQSNQPQHF
-,-,TRBJ2-6,TRBV18,TGTGCCAGCTCACTTAACCAGGGGTTAGGCTCTGGGGCCAACGTCCTGACTTTC,CASSLNQGLGSGANVLTF
-,-,TRBJ2-1,TRBV4-2,TGTGCCAGCAGCCAAGATCTAAATGAGCAGTTCTTC,CASSQDLNEQFF
-,-,TRBJ1-1,TRBV7-2,TGTGCCAGCAGCATACAGACGAACACTGAAGCTTTCTTT,CASSIQTNTEAFF
-,-,TRBJ1-4,TRBV20-1,TGCAGTGCTAGCTACGGTGAAAAACTGTTTTTT,CSASYGEKLFF
TRBD2,few,TRBJ2-1,TRBV7-2,TGTGCCAGCAGCTCACCAGCGGGAGGGCCTTTAAATGAGCAGTTCTTC,CASSSPAGGPLNEQFF
TRBD2,-,TRBJ2-3,TRBV25-1,TGTGCCAGCAGTGCCTCACGGAGCGGGAGGTCGACAGATACGCAGTATTTT,CASSASRSGRSTDTQYF
-,few,TRBJ1-3,TRBV30,TGTGCCTGGAAACCAGGGGCTGGAAACACCATATATTTT,CAWKPGAGNTIYF
-,few,TRBJ2-5,TRBV6-6,TGTGCCAGCAGTCCCCAGGGGTGGGAAGAGACCCAGTACTTC,CASSPQGWEETQYF
-,-,TRBJ1-1,TRBV5-6,TGTGCCAGCAGCTTGGTAGCAGGGTCCCTGAACACTGAAGCTTTCTTT,CASSLVAGSLNTEAFF
TRBD2,few,TRBJ2-1,TRBV11-1,TGTGCCAGCAGCCTTGGACTAGCGGGAGCGAACTCCTACAATGAGCAGTTCTTC,CASSLGLAGANSYNEQFF
TRBD1,many,TRBJ2-7,TRBV29-1,TGCAGCGTTGACTCAGGGGGCCCTCTACCCGAGCAGTACTTC,CSVDSGGPLPEQYF
-,few,TRBJ1-5,TRBV7-2,TGTGCCAGCAGCTTGGAGGACGGGGATCAGCCCCAGCATTTT,CASSLEDGDQPQHF
-,-,TRBJ2-2,TRBV19,TGTGCCAGTAGTATTTCGCTCCAGACCGGGGAGCTGTTTTTT,CASSISLQTGELFF
TRBD1,few,TRBJ1-2,TRBV28,TGTGCCAGCCACGGACAGGGGATCTATGGCTACACCTTC,CASHGQGIYGYTF
TRBD1,-,TRBJ2-2,TRBV7-9,TGTGCCAGCAGCCCGATGGACAGGGGAGGTCCCGGGGAGCTGTTTTTT,CASSPMDRGGPGELFF
TRBD1,few,TRBJ2-1,TRBV18,TGTGCCAGCTCACCCAAACCACAGGGGACGGAGTTCTTC,CASSPKPQGTEFF
TRBD1,-,TRBJ1-2,TRBV28,TGTGCCAGCAGTTTAGGGGGGACAGGGGGCTCTGGCTACACCTTC,CASSLGGTGGSGYTF
-,-,TRBJ1-2,TRBV30,TGTGCCTGGAGTGTACCGGGGGGGGCGATTAGTGGCTACACCTTC,CAWSVPGGAISGYTF
TRBD1,few,TRBJ2-5,TRBV10-3,TGTGCCATCAGCAACGGACAGGGGGGAGGTCGGCAAGAGACCCAGTACTTC,CAISNGQGGGRQETQYF
TRBD2,few,TRBJ2-5,TRBV9,TGTGCCAGCAGCGTAGCTCCAGCGGGAGCCGAAGAGACCCAGTACTTC,CASSVAPAGAEETQYF
-,few,TRBJ2-5,TRBV6-6,TGTGCCAGCAGTTACTCGTCTCGGGAGACCCAGTACTTC,CASSYSSRETQYF
-,-,TRBJ2-5,TRBV4-1,TGCGCCAGCGGCCAGGGCCTCACCGGAGAGACCCAGTACTTC,CASGQGLTGETQYF
TRBD1,-,TRBJ1-4,TRBV7-9,TGTGCCAGCAGCTTAGCGAGGGGGCCGGCAAAAGGGGATGAAAAACTGTTTTTT,CASSLARGPAKGDEKLFF
-,-,TRBJ2-5,TRBV11-1,TGTGCCAGCAGCTTATCCCACACGGACAGCGAGACCCAGTACTTC,CASSLSHTDSETQYF
TRBD2,few,TRBJ2-1,TRBV19,TGTGCCAGTAGATATGACAGCGGGAGCGTGAATGAGCAGTTCTTC,CASRYDSGSVNEQFF
TRBD1,-,TRBJ1-5,TRBV7-9,TGTGCCAGCAGCTTAGCTCCGGACAGGGCCCTTAGCAATCAGCCCCAGCATTTT,CASSLAPDRALSNQPQHF
TRBD1,few,TRBJ2-4,TRBV7-9,TGTGCCAGCAGCGCGCAGGGGGCGGACATTCAGTACTTC,CASSAQGADIQYF
-,-,TRBJ2-1,TRBV11-2,TGTGCCAGCAGCTTTGGTGTACATAATGAGCAGTTCTTC,CASSFGVHNEQFF
TRBD2,-,TRBJ2-2,TRBV4-3,TGCGCCAGCAGCCAAGATGTAGCGGGAGAATATACCGGGGAGCTGTTTTTT,CASSQDVAGEYTGELFF